Listed here are 16 T cell receptor beta chains from one sample, sequenced in a study of blood T cell repertoires in COVID-19. Measured with immunoSEQ multiplex PCR; TCRdb has only the in-frame clones, and not every one. The table has around 50,000 clones, approximately 87% seen once. Sequencing was done on a sample of peripheral blood. The origin of the receptors is a human donor in a cohort sampled during active COVID-19.

V usage is TRBV6-5 and J usage is TRBJ2-3; 7 bases line up with TRBD2. J gave up 1 base and V 5 bases, and 6 bases lay outside the gene matches. The CDR3 runs 15 residues. CDR1 MNHEY and CDR2 SVGAGI come from the germline V gene. CDR3 bases: TGTGCCAGCAGTAACAAGCGGGGCGGCACAGATACGCAGTATTTT. As protein: CASSNKRGGTDTQYF.

The V and J genes are TRBV18 and TRBJ1-1; tentative D call: TRBD1 (5 bases). Germline values: CDR1 KGHSH, CDR2 LQKENI. There are 15 residues in the CDR3. The ends were cut back, 8 bases at V and 1 base at J, with 17 bases in the middle. The DNA of the CDR3 is TGTGCCAGCCAAGGGGCAGGCGGACAGAACACTGAAGCTTTCTTT. Protein: CASQGAGGQNTEAFF.

The genes are TRBV6-2 or TRBV6-3 and TRBJ2-1; weak D call: TRBD2 (6 bases). The CDR3 extends over 17 amino acids. Germline lookup yields CDR1 MNHEY and CDR2 SVGEGT. V lost 5 bases to trimming and J lost 0 bases, with 17 bases between them. DNA of the CDR3: TGTGCCAGCAGTACATTCCGGGACTTCACCTCCTACAATGAGCAGTTCTTC. The encoded protein is CASSTFRDFTSYNEQFF.

The chain recombines TRBV30 with TRBJ1-4, with D possibly matching TRBD1 (5 bases). V lost 7 bases and J 4 bases, leaving 10 bases between the germline ends. The CDR3 runs to 12 residues. Per germline, CDR1 GTSNPN and CDR2 SVGIG (reference sequence). CDR3 DNA: TGTGCCTCCGGACACCTTAATGAAAAACTGTTTTTT. Translated: CASGHLNEKLFF.

This chain joins TRBV3-1 (or the pseudogene TRBV3-2) and TRBJ1-6, with TRBD1 as a possible D gene (5 bases). Deletions cut 1 base from V and 9 bases from J, with 19 bases between. CDR1 and CDR2 (germline): LGHDT, YNNKEL (reference sequence). The CDR3 has 17 amino acids. The CDR3 protein is CASSQAGGGSFGSPLHF. The CDR3 DNA reads TGTGCCAGCAGCCAAGCGGGGGGAGGGAGTTTCGGTTCACCCCTCCACTTT.

This rearrangement joins TRBV7-9 to TRBJ1-2, with 7 bases identical to TRBD1. The CDR3 loop spans 14 amino acids. The V and J ends lost 7 bases and 2 bases, in that order; junction bases with no gene match: 7. Germline V gene lookup returns CDR1 SEHNR and CDR2 FQNEAQ (reference sequence). The CDR3 spells CASTPTGRNYGYTF. DNA for the CDR3: TGTGCCAGCACCCCGACAGGGAGGAACTATGGCTACACCTTC.

This chain uses TRBV7-7 with TRBJ2-1; 9 bases are shared with TRBD2. Germline CDR1 SSHAT, CDR2 FNYEAQ (reference sequence). The trim removed 2 bases at V and 4 bases at J, leaving 3 bases unmatched. CDR3 length: 15 amino acids. The CDR3 is CASSLRLAGYNEQFF. The DNA of the CDR3 is TGTGCCAGCAGCTTACGGCTAGCGGGATACAATGAGCAGTTCTTC.

The chain links TRBV4-3 to TRBJ1-2, with TRBD1 as a possible D gene (6 bases). Trimming pared 0 bases from V and 4 bases from J, leaving 12 bases between. This CDR3 comprises 15 residues. Germline assignment: CDR1 LGHNA and CDR2 YSLEER. The CDR3 protein is CASSQDRQGSYGYTF. For the CDR3, the DNA is TGCGCCAGCAGCCAAGATCGCCAGGGGAGCTATGGCTACACCTTC.

The sample holds a few counts of this clone. V and J are TRBV7-3 and TRBJ1-1; D gene uncertain. The CDR3 is made up of 13 amino acids. CDR1 SGHTA and CDR2 FQGTGA come from the germline V gene. V was trimmed by 2 bases and J by 2 bases, leaving 6 bases between them. The CDR3 DNA reads as TGTGCCAGCAGCTTATCAGTCAACACTGAAGCTTTCTTT. Translation gives CASSLSVNTEAFF.

This clone was counted between two and nine times. The chain carries TRBV14 and TRBJ1-3; D is perhaps TRBD1 (6 bases). The length of the CDR3 is 17 residues. The V gene's germline CDR1 is SGHDN and CDR2 FVKESK. V was pared by 4 bases and J by 0 bases, with 16 bases between. As DNA, the CDR3 is TGTGCCAGCAGCCCTCTTGGACAGCCACTCTCTGGAAACACCATATATTTT. This translates into CASSPLGQPLSGNTIYF.

The V call is TRBV11-2, the J call TRBJ2-3; D unresolved. V was cut by 3 bases and J by 7 bases, with 5 bases left in between. The CDR3 loop spans 11 amino acids. Germline values: CDR1 SGHAT, CDR2 FQNNGV. The CDR3 DNA sequence: TGTGCCAGCAGCTTCAGTTATACGCAGTATTTT. Translated, it gives CASSFSYTQYF. The full variable domain, rest sourced from reference TRBV11-2 and TRBJ2-3, is EAGVAQSPRYKIIEKRQSVAFWCNPISGHATLYWYQQILGQGPKLLIQFQNNGVVDDSQLPKDRFSAERLKGVDSTLKIQPAKLEDSAVYLCASSFSYTQYFGPGTRLTVL.

The chain carries TRBV3-1 (or the pseudogene TRBV3-2) and TRBJ2-3; 14 bases match TRBD2. The V and J ends lost 3 bases and 1 base, in that order; junction bases with no gene match: 9. The germline V gene has CDR1 LGHDT and CDR2 YNNKEL (reference sequence). The CDR3 is 19 residues long. CDR3 DNA sequence: TGTGCCAGCAGCCATCGCACTGGACTAGCGGGGGGCCGCACAGATACGCAGTATTTT. Translating it yields CASSHRTGLAGGRTDTQYF.

V and J are TRBV18 and TRBJ1-5; 8 bases map to TRBD1. CDR3 length: 16 amino acids. V trimming: 6 bases; J trimming: 5 bases; junction bases outside the gene matches: 12. In germline, CDR1 is KGHSH, CDR2 LQKENI. The CDR3 bases are TGTGCCAGCTCTATACCCGGGGCAGGGGGCTATCAGCCCCAGCATTTT. It is translated as CASSIPGAGGYQPQHF.

The chain carries TRBV4-3 and TRBJ2-3; possibly TRBD1 for D (6 bases). Germline V gives CDR1 LGHNA, CDR2 YSLEER. Trimming cost V 1 base and J 4 bases, with 15 bases left between them. The CDR3 is 16 residues long. CDR3 loop: CASSQVRGGGADTQYF. CDR3 coding DNA: TGCGCCAGCAGCCAAGTCCGAGGGGGTGGGGCAGATACGCAGTATTTT.

This chain joins TRBV18 and TRBJ2-2; 7 bases fit TRBD1. Germline values: CDR1 KGHSH, CDR2 LQKENI. There are 14 residues in the CDR3. V was clipped by 3 bases and J by 7 bases; unmatched bases: 5. The CDR3 sequence is CASSPATGYGELFF. The CDR3 DNA reads TGTGCCAGCTCACCCGCGACAGGGTACGGGGAGCTGTTTTTT.

CDR3 nucleotides: TGCGCCAGCAGTCCCCGGGGAGCGGCGGGCACTGAAGCTTTCTTT. This sequence encodes CASSPRGAAGTEAFF. V usage is TRBV10-1 and J usage is TRBJ1-1; D gene uncertain. Germline loops: CDR1 WNHNN, CDR2 SYGVQD (reference sequence). The CDR3 is 15 amino acids. V was cut by 5 bases and J by 4 bases, with 17 bases left in between.